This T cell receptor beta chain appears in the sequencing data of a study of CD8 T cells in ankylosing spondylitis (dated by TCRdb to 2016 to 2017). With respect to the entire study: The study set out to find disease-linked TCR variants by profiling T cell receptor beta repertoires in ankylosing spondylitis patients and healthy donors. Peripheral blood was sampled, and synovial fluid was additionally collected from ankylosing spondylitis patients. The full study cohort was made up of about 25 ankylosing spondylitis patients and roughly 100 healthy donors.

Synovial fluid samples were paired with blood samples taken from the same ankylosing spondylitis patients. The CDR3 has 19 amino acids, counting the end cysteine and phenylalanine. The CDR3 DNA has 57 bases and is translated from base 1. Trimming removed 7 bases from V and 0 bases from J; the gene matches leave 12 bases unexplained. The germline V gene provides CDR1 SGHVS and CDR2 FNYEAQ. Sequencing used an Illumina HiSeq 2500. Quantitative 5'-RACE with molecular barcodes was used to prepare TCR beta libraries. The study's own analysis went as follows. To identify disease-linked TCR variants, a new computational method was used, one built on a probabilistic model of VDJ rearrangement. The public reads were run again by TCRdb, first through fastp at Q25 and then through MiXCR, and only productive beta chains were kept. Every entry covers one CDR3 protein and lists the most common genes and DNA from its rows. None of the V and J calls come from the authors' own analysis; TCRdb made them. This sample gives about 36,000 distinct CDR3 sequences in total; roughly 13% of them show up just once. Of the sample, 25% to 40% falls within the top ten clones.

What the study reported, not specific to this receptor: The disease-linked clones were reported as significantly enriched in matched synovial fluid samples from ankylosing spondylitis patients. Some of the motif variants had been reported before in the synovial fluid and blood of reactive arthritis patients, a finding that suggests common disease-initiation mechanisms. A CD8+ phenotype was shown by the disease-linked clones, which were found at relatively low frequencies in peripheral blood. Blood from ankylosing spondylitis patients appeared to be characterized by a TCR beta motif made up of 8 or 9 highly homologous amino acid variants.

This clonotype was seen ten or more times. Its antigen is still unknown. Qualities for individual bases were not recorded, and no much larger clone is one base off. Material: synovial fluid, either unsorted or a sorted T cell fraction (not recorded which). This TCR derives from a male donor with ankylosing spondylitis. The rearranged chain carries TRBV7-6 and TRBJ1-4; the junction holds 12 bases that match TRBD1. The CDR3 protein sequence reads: CASTSNRDRGLSTNEKLFF. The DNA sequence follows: TGTGCCAGCACCTCCAACCGGGACAGGGGGCTGTCAACTAATGAAAAACTGTTTTTT.